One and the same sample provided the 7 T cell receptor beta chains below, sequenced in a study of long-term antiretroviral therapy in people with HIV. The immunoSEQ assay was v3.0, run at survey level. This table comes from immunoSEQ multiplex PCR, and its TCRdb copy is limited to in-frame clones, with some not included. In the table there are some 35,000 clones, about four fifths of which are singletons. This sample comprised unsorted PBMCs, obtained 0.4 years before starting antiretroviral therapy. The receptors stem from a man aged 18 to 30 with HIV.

The CDR3 here is CASSVYRGGYGYTF. CDR3 sequence (DNA): TGCGCCAGCAGTGTATACAGGGGTGGCTATGGCTACACCTTC. V gene TRBV10-1 combines with J gene TRBJ1-2; 7 bases fit TRBD1. Germline V gives CDR1 WNHNN, CDR2 SYGVQD (reference sequence). This CDR3 comprises 14 residues. V lost 4 bases and J lost 4; bases outside the gene matches: 6.

The chain's CDR3 is CASSLRQGGTGELFF. The CDR3 nucleotides read TGTGCCAGCAGCTTGAGACAGGGAGGTACCGGGGAGCTGTTTTTT. The genes are TRBV5-4 and TRBJ2-2, with D perhaps TRBD1 (7 bases). Germline CDR1 reads SGHNT; CDR2 reads YYREEE (reference sequence). CDR3 length: 15 amino acids. The V end was cut by 1 base, the J end by 5 bases, with 12 bases between.

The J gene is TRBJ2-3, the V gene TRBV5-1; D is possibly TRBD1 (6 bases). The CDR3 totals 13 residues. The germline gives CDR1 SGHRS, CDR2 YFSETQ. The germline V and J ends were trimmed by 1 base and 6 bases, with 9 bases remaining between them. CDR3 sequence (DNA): TGCGCCAGCAGCTTGCAGGGGACCGATACGCAGTATTTT. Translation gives CASSLQGTDTQYF.

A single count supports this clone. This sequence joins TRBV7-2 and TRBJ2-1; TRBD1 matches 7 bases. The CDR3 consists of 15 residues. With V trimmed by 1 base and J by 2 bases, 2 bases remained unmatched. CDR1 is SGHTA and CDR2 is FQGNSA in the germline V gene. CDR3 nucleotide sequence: TGTGCCAGCAGCTTAGAAGGGGGCGCCTACAATGAGCAGTTCTTC. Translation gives CASSLEGGAYNEQFF.

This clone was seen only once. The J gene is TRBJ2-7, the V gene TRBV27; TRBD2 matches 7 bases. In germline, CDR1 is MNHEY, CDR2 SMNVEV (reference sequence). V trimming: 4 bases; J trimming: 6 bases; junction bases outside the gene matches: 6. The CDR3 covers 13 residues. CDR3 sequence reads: CASSWDYGPEQYF. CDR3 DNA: TGTGCCAGCAGTTGGGACTACGGCCCCGAGCAGTACTTC.

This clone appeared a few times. CDR3 sequence: CASQGTSYEQYF. The CDR3 DNA reads as TGTGCCAGCCAGGGTACCTCCTACGAGCAGTACTTC. V is TRBV2 and J is TRBJ2-7; D is possibly TRBD1 (5 bases). The V end lost 8 bases, the J end lost 0 bases, and 8 bases lay between the germline ends. The CDR3 consists of 12 residues. Germline loops: CDR1 SNHLY, CDR2 FYNNEI.

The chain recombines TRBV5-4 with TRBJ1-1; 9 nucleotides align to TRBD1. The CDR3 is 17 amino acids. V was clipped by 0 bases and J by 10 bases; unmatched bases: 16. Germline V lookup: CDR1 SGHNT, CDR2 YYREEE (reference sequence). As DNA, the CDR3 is TGTGCCAGCAGCTTGGCCGGGACAGGGAGCGTCGTCAATGGAGCTTTCTTT. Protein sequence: CASSLAGTGSVVNGAFF.